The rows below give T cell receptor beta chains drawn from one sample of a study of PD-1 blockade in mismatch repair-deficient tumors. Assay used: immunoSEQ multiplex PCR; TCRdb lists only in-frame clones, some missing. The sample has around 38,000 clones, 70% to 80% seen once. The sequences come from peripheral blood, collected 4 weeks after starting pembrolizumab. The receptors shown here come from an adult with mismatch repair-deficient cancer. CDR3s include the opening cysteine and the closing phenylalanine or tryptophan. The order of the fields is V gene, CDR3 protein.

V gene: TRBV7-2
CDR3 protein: CASSSPTGVNEKLFF

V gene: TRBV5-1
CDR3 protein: CASSLGQGGYNEQFF

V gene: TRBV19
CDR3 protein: CASKTGASGNTIYF

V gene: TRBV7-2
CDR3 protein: CASRNVAGANNEQFF

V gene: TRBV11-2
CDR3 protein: CASSLVYTLNTGELFF

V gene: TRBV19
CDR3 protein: CASSTTQAGQGDTQYF

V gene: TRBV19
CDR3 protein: CASSIRTGGPGNTIYF

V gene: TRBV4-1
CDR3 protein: CASSQGTSGAYEQYF

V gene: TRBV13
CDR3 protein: CASKASGSYEQYF

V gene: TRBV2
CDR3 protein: CASNRRAGRDTQYF

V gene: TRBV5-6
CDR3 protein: CASRSWRSASYEQYF

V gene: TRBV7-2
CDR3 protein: CASSFEGDRAGGVETQYF

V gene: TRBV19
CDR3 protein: CASSIDPGPGNIQYF

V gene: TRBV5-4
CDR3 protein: CASSGSGRASDEQFF

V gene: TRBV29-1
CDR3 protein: CSVGTGTSGRYEQYF

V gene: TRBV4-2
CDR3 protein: CASSLLGLAGLVETQYF

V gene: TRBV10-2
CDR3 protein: CASGPPLAPPYEQYF

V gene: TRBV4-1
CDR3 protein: CASSFRTGAGGRSYEQYF

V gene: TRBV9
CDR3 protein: CASSAGGTAYKMGTGELFF

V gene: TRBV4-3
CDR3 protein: CASSQVAGGSYEQYF

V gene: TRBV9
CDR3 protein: CASSEQRANTGELFF

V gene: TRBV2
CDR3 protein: CASTRSGTNLLEQYF

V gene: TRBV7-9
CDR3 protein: CASSAVLAGYEQYF

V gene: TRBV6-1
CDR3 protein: CASSETQGGGTEAFF

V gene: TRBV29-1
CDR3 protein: CSVHETRGFF

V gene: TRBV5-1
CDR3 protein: CASSLPGASTDTQYF

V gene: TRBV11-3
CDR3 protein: CASSLGPSSNEKLFF

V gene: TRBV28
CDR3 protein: CASSLQGTHGYTF

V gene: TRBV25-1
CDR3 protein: CASSEEAGVSYNEQFF

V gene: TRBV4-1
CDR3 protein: CASSHTLARGQETQYF

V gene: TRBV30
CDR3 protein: CAWSEPGIHTGELFF

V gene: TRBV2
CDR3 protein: CASSEEVRAVEQYF

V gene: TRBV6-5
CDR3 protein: CASSPQGNTGELFF

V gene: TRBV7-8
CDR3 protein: CASSFRPGTDYGYTF

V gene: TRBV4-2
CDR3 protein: CASSQEDSSGANVLTF

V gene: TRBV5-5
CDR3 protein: CASSSAGGAVDTQYF

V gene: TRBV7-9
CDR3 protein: CASSPPGLAFYNEQFF

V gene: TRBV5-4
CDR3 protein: CASSLAGVTYGYTF

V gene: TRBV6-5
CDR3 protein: CASSYRTTWAGELFF

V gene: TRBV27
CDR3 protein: CASSFTGPSYEQYF

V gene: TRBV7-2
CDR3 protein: CASSAVVEQFF

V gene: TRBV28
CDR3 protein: CASSPAGQRAYEQYF

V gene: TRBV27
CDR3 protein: CASSLDRYTEAFF

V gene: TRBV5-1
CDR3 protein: CASSFIGVGTYNEQFF

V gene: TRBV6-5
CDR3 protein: CASSYSGSDNQPQHF

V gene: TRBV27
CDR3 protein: CASSFRTGISEQFF

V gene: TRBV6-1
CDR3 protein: CASRDPSFYGYTF

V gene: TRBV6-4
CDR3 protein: CASSPSPDTGELFF

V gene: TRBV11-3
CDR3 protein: CASSLGDRGRTYEQYF

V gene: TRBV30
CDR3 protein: CAWRHRGQGKYEQYF

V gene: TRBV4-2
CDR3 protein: CASSQEAQGREQFF

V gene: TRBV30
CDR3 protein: CAWRGISLDTQYF

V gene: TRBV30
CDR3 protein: CAWSRVAGDTQYF

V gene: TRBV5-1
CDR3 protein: CASGRHPNTEAFF